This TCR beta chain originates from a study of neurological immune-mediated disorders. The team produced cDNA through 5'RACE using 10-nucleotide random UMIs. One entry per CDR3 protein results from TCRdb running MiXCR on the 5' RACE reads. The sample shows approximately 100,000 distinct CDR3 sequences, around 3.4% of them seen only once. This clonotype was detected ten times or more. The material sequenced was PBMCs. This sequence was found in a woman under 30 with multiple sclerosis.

The CDR3 sequence: CAARGLSNQPQHF. The CDR3, as DNA: TGTGCCGCCAGGGGCCTTAGCAATCAGCCCCAGCATTTT. The genes are TRBV6-1 and TRBJ1-5; maybe TRBD1 (6 bases). The germline gives CDR1 MNHNS, CDR2 SASEGT. CDR3 length equals 13 residues. Trimming took off 11 bases at V and 0 bases at J, with 11 bases between the two ends.